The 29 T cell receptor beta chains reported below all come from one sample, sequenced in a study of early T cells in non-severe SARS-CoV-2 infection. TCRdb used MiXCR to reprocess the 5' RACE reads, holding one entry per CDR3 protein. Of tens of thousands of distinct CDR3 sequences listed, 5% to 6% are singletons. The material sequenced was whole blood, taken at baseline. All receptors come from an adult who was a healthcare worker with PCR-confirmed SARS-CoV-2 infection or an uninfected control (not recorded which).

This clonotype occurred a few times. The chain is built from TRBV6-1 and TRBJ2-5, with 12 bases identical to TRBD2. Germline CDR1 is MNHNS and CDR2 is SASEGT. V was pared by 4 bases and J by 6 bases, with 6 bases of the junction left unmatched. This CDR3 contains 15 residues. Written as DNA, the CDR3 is TGTGCCAGCAGTGCCCGGACTAGCGGGATTAAGACCCAGTACTTC. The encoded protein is CASSARTSGIKTQYF.

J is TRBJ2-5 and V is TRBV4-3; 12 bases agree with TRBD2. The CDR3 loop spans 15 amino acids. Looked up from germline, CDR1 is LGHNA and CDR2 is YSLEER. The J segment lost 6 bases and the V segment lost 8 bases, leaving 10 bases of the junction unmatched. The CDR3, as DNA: TGCGCCAGCTCAAAAGCCCTAGCGGGAGGGAAGACCCAGTACTTC. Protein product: CASSKALAGGKTQYF.

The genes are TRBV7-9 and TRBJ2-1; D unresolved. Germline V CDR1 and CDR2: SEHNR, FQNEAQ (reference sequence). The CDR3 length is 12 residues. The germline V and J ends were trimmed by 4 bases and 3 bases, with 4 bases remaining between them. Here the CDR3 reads CASSYVYNEQFF. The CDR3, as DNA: TGTGCCAGCAGCTACGTCTACAATGAGCAGTTCTTC.

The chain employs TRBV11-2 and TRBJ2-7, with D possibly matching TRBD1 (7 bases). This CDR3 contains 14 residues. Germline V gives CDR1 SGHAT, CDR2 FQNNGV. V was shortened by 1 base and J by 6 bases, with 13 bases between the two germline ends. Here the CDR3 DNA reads TGTGCCAGCAGCTTAGGAGGAGGGGGCGGCGAGCAGTACTTC. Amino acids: CASSLGGGGGEQYF.

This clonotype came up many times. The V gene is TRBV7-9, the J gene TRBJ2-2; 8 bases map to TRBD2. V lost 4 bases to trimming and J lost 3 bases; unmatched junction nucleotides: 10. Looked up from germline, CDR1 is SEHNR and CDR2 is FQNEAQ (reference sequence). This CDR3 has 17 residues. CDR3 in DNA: TGTGCCAGCAGCTCAGTCGAAGCGGGAGCGCACACCGGGGAGCTGTTTTTT. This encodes CASSSVEAGAHTGELFF.

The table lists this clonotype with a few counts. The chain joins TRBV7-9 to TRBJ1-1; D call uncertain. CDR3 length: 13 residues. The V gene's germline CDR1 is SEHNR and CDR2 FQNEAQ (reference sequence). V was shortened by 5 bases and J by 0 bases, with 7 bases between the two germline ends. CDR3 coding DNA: TGTGCCAGCAGCCCCCCTTTGAACACTGAAGCTTTCTTT. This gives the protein CASSPPLNTEAFF.

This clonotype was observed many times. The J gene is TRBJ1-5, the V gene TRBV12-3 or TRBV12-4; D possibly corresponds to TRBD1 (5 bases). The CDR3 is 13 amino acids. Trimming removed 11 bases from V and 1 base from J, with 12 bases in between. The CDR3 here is CASQRGSNQPQHF. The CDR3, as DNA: TGTGCCTCCCAAAGGGGAAGCAATCAGCCCCAGCATTTT.

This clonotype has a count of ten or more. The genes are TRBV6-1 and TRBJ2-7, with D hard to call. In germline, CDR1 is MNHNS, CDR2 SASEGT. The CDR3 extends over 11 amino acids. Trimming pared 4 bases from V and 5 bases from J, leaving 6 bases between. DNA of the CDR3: TGTGCCAGCAGTGCCACAGACGAGCAGTACTTC. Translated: CASSATDEQYF.

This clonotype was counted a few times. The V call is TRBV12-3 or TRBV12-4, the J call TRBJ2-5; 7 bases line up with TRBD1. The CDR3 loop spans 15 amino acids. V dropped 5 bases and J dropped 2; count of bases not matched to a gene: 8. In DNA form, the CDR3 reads TGTGCCAGCAGTCCTCTGGGACAGCGTCAAGAGACCCAGTACTTC. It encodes CASSPLGQRQETQYF.

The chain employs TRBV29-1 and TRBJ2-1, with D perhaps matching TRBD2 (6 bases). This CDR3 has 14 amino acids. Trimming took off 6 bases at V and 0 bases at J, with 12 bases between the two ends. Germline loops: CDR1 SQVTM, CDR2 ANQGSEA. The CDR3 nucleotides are TGCAGCGTACGCCCCGGGAGCTCCTACAATGAGCAGTTCTTC. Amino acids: CSVRPGSSYNEQFF.

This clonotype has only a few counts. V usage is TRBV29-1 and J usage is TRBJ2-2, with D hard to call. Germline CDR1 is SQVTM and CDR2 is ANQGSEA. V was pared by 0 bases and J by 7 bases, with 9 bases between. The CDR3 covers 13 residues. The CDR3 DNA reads TGCAGCGTTGAAGAGTCGCGAAACGGGGAGCTGTTTTTT. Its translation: CSVEESRNGELFF.

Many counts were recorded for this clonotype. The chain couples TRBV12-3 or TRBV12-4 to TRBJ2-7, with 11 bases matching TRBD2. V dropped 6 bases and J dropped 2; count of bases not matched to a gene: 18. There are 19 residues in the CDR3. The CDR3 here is CASSPGTSGPEGMAYEQYF. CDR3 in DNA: TGTGCCAGCAGCCCCGGGACTAGCGGTCCCGAGGGTATGGCCTACGAGCAGTACTTC.

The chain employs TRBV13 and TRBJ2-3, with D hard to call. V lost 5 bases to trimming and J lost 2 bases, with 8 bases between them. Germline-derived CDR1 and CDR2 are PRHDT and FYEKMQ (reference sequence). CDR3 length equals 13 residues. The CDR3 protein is CASSPGLTDTQYF. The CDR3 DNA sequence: TGTGCCAGCAGCCCGGGCCTCACAGATACGCAGTATTTT.

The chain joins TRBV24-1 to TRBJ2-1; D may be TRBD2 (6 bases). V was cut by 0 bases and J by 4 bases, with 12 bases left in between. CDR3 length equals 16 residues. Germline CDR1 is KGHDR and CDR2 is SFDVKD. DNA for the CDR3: TGTGCCACCAGTGATTTGGTGGGAGGAGGGTACAATGAGCAGTTCTTC. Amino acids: CATSDLVGGGYNEQFF.

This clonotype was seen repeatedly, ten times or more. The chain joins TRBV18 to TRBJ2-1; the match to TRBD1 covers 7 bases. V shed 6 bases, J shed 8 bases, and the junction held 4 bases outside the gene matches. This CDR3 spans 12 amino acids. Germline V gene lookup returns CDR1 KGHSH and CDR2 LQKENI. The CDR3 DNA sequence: TGTGCCAGCTCGCGTACAGGGGATGAGCAGTTCTTC. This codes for CASSRTGDEQFF.

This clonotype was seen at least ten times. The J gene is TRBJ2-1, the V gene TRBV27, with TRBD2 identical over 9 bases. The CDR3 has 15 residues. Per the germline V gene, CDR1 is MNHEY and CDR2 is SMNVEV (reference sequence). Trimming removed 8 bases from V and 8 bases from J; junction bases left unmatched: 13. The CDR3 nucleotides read TGTGCCAGCTCGTCGGCGGGAGGGCCCATGGATGAGCAGTTCTTC. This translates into CASSSAGGPMDEQFF.

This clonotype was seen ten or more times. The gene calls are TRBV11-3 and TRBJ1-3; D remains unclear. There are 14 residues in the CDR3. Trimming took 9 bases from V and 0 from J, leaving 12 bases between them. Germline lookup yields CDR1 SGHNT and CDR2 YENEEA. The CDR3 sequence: CASLEGRSGNTIYF. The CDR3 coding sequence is TGTGCCAGTTTAGAGGGCCGCTCTGGAAACACCATATATTTT.

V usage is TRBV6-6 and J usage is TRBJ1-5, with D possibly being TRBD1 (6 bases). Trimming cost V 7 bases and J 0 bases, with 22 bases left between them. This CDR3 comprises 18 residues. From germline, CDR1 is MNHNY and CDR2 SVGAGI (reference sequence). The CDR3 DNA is TGTGCCAGCACCTTACTTCGGAGGGGGTATTATAGCAATCAGCCCCAGCATTTT. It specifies CASTLLRRGYYSNQPQHF.

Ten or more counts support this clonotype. CDR3 in DNA: TGTGCCAGCAGTCTACGCCTAGAGCAGTTCTTC. Protein product: CASSLRLEQFF. This chain joins TRBV6-2 or TRBV6-3 and TRBJ2-1; D ambiguous. The CDR3 length is 11 residues. Germline V gene data show CDR1 as MNHEY and CDR2 as SVGEGT. Trimming left V 5 bases short and J 10 bases short, with 9 bases between.

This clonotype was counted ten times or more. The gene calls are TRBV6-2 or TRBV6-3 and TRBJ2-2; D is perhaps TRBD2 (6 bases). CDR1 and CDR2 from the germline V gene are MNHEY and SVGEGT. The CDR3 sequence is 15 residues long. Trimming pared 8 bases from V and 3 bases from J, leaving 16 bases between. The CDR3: CASGKEGGYTGELFF. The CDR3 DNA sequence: TGTGCCAGCGGGAAAGAGGGAGGTTACACCGGGGAGCTGTTTTTT.

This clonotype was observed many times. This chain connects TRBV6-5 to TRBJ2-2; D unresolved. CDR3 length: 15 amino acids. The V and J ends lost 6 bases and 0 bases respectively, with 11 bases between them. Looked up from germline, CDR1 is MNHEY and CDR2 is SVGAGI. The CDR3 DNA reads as TGTGCCAGCAGGGGCTCCAGGACGAACACCGGGGAGCTGTTTTTT. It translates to CASRGSRTNTGELFF.

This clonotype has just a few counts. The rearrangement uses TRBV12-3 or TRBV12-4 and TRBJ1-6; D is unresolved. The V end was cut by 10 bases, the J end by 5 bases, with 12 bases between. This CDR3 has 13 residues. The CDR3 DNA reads TGTGCCATCCAGAAGCGAAATAATTCACCCCTCCACTTT. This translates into CAIQKRNNSPLHF.

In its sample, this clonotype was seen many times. The CDR3 region is CSAFRAGTGELFF. CDR3 sequence (DNA): TGCAGCGCTTTTAGGGCCGGGACCGGGGAGCTGTTTTTT. The J gene is TRBJ2-2, the V gene TRBV29-1; D gene ambiguous. The CDR3 is 13 residues long. The germline CDR1 and CDR2 sequences are SQVTM and ANQGSEA. V dropped 7 bases and J dropped 5 bases, with 14 bases sitting between them.

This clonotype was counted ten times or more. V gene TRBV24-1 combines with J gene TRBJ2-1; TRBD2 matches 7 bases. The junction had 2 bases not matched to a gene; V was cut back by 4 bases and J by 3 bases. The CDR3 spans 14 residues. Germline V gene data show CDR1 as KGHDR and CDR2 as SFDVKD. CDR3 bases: TGTGCCACCAGTGAGAGGACTAGCTACAATGAGCAGTTCTTC. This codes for CATSERTSYNEQFF.

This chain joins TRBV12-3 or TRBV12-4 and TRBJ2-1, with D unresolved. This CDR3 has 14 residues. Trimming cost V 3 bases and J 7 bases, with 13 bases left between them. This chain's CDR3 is CASSFDVGRNEQFF. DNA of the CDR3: TGTGCCAGCAGTTTTGACGTAGGGCGTAATGAGCAGTTCTTC.

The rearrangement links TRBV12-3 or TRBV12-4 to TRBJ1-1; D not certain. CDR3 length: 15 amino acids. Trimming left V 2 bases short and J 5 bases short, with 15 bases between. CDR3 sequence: CASSLNPGSSTEAFF. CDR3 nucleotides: TGTGCCAGCAGTTTAAATCCAGGCTCATCGACTGAAGCTTTCTTT.

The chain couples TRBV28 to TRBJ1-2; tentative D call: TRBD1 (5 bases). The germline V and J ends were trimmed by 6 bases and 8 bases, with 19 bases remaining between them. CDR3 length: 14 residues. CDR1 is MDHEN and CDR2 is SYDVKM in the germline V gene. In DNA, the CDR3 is TGTGCCAGCAGCCCTCGGGGCGCAGGCGGAGGCTACACCTTC. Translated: CASSPRGAGGGYTF.

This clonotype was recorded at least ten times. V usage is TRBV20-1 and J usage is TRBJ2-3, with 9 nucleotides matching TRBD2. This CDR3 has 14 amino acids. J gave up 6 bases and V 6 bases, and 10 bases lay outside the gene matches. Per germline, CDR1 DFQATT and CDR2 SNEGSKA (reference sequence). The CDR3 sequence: CSAPQSGRPDTQYF. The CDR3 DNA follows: TGCAGTGCCCCCCAAAGCGGGAGGCCTGATACGCAGTATTTT.

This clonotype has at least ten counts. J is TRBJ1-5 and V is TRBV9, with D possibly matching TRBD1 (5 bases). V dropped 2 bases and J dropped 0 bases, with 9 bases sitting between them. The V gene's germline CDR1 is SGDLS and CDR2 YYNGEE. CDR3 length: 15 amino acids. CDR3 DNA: TGTGCCAGCAGCGTTGACAGTTATAGCAATCAGCCCCAGCATTTT. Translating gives CASSVDSYSNQPQHF.